This T cell receptor (beta chain) originates from a study of shared clonotypes between healthy human individuals. The CDR3 spans 16 residues. The germline gives CDR1 LNHDA, CDR2 SQIVND (reference sequence). V was shortened by 7 bases and J by 3 bases, with 19 bases between the two germline ends. TCRdb's copy holds only in-frame clones and misses some; the assay was immunoSEQ multiplex PCR. The profile covers around 1.9 million clones, with under 95% appearing a single time and roughly 1.8% taken by the ten largest. Comment on this clone: Its antigen is currently unknown.

Positive CCR7 selection of CD45RO-negative cells yielded the naive CD8 cells, and terminally differentiated effector memory CD45RA+ cells were excluded. Study conclusions and caveats: A handful of donors had 5% to 6% of their naive CD4 clonotypes in common. Sequencing depth was expected to influence donor clonotype sharing.

The rearrangement uses TRBV19 and TRBJ1-5; possibly TRBD1 for D (6 bases). Input material: naive CD8+ T cells from PBMCs. This clonotype was sampled from a man aged 18-30 years in good health. Some clones in this sample may be carry-over from other donors' samples. The CDR3 is CASTYTQGTYNQPQHF. CDR3 sequence (DNA): TGTGCCAGTACCTATACACAGGGCACGTACAATCAGCCCCAGCATTTT.